This T cell receptor (beta chain) was identified in a study of T cells in tuberculosis. The germline V gene has CDR1 LNHDA and CDR2 SQIVND (reference sequence). The CDR3 sequence is 12 residues long. Trimming removed 5 bases at V and 5 bases at J, with 10 bases between. Clones were sequenced by immunoSEQ multiplex PCR, and TCRdb holds only the in-frame ones, with some missing. The top ten hold roughly 2% of the sample, which has some 31,000 clones, roughly 92% seen once. The material sequenced was PBMCs. This chain connects TRBV19 to TRBJ2-7; the D gene is possibly TRBD2 (6 bases). The clonotype originates from a donor aged 10 to 29 with latent tuberculosis or without tuberculosis infection. CDR3 DNA sequence: TGTGCCAGTAGTTCCCGCGGGGACGAGCAGTACTTC. Amino acid sequence: CASSSRGDEQYF.